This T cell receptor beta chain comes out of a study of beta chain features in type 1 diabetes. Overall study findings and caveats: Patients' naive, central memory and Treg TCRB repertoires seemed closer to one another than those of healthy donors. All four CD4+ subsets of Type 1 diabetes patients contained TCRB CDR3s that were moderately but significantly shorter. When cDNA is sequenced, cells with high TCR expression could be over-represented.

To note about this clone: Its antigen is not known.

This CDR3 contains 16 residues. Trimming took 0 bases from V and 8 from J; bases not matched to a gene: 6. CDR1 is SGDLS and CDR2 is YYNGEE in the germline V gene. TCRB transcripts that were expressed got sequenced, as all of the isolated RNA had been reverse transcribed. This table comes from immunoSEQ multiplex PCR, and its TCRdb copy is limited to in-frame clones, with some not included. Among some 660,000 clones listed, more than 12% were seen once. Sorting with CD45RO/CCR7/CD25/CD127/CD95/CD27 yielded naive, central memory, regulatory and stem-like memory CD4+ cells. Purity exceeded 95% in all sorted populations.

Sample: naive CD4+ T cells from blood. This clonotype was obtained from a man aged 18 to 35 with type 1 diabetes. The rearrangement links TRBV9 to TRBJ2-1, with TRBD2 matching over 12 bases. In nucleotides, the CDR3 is TGTGCCAGCAGCGTAGGACTAGCGGGAGCCCTCTATGAGCAGTTCTTC. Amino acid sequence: CASSVGLAGALYEQFF.